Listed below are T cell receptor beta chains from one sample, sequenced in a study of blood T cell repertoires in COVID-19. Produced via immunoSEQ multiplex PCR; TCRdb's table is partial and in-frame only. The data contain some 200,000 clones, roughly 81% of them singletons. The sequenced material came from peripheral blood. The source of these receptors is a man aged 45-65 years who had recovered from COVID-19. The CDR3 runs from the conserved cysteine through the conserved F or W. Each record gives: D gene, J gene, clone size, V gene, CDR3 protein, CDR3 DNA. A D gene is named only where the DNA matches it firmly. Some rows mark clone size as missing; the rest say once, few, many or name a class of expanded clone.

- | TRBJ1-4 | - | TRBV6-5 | CASRRYRDNEKLFF | TGTGCCAGCAGGAGATACAGGGATAATGAAAAACTGTTTTTT
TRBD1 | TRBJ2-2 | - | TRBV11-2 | CASSRAGGFPGELFF | TGTGCCAGCAGCCGGGCAGGGGGCTTTCCCGGGGAGCTGTTTTTT
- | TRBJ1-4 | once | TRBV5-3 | CARSLRGATNEKLFF | TGTGCCAGAAGCTTGCGAGGAGCAACTAATGAAAAACTGTTTTTT
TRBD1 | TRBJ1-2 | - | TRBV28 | CASSFIGRGRGYGYTF | TGTGCCAGCAGTTTTATTGGCAGGGGGCGGGGCTATGGCTACACCTTC
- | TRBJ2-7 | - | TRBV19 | CASSTVAYGGSSYEQYF | TGTGCCAGTAGTACCGTGGCCTACGGCGGAAGCTCCTACGAGCAGTACTTC
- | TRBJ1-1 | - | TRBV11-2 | CASSLENRLLNTEAFF | TGTGCCAGCAGCTTAGAAAACAGGCTTCTGAACACTGAAGCTTTCTTT
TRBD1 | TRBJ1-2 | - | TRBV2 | CASNPGGDSRGANYGYTF | TGTGCCAGCAACCCGGGGGGGGACAGCCGAGGAGCTAACTATGGCTACACCTTC
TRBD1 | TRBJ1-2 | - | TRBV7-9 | CASSPGQGNYGYTF | TGTGCCAGCAGCCCGGGACAGGGAAACTATGGCTACACCTTC
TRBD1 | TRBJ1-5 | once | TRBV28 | CASSGGTVNQPQHF | TGTGCCAGCAGTGGGGGGACAGTAAATCAGCCCCAGCATTTT
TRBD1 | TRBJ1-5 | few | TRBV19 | CASSGDRGYQPQHF | TGTGCCAGTAGTGGGGACAGGGGGTATCAGCCCCAGCATTTT
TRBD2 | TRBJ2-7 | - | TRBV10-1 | CASRGGRALHEQYF | TGCGCCAGCAGGGGCGGGAGGGCCCTCCACGAGCAGTACTTC
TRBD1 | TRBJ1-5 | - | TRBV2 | CASNDRGSNQPQHF | TGTGCCAGCAATGACAGGGGAAGCAATCAGCCCCAGCATTTT
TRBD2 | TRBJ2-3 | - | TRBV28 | CASSSLGTKQYF | TGTGCCAGCAGCTCTCTCGGGACTAAGCAGTATTTT
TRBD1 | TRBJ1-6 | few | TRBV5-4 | CASSHRTGRDSPLHF | TGTGCCAGCAGCCATAGGACAGGGAGAGATTCACCCCTCCACTTT
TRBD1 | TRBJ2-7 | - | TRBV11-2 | CASSLDLRGSSEQYF | TGTGCCAGCAGCTTAGATCTCAGGGGGTCCTCCGAGCAGTACTTC
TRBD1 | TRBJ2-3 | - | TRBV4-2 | CASRLGQGRADTQYF | TGTGCCAGCAGACTCGGACAGGGGCGGGCAGATACGCAGTATTTT
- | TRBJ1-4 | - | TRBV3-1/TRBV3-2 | CASSQTGENEKLFF | TGTGCCAGCAGCCAGACGGGGGAGAATGAAAAACTGTTTTTT
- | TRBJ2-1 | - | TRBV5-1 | CASSLERASEQFF | TGCGCCAGCAGCTTGGAGAGAGCGAGCGAGCAGTTCTTC
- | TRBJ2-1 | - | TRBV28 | CASSSPGRSNEQFF | TGTGCCAGCAGTTCCCCCGGGAGATCGAATGAGCAGTTCTTC
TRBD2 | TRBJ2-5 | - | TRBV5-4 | CASSLSQGGQETQYF | TGTGCCAGCAGCTTGTCCCAGGGAGGGCAGGAGACCCAGTACTTC
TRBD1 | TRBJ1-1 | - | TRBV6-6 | CASKQGPNTEAFF | TGTGCCAGCAAACAGGGGCCGAACACTGAAGCTTTCTTT
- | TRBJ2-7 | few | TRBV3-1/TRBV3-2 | CASSYAPGQIEQYF | TGTGCCAGCAGCTACGCACCCGGACAGATAGAGCAGTACTTC
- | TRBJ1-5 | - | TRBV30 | CAFSRGRGNQPQHF | TGTGCCTTTTCCAGGGGAAGGGGCAATCAGCCCCAGCATTTT
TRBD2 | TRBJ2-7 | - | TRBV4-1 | CASSQDSGRVFGPLREQYF | TGCGCCAGCAGCCAAGATAGCGGGAGGGTCTTCGGACCTCTTAGAGAGCAGTACTTC
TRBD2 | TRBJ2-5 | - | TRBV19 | CASSIVPGGSETQYF | TGTGCCAGTAGTATAGTACCGGGAGGTTCAGAGACCCAGTACTTC
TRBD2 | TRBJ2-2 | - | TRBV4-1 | CASRVAGASNTGELFF | TGCGCCAGCAGAGTGGCGGGAGCCTCGAACACCGGGGAGCTGTTTTTT
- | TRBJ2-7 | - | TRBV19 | CASSVWTAGSYEQYF | TGTGCCAGTAGTGTGTGGACTGCAGGCTCCTACGAGCAGTACTTC
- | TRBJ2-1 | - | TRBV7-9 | CASILRRQGINEQFF | TGTGCCAGCATCCTTAGAAGGCAGGGGATCAATGAGCAGTTCTTC
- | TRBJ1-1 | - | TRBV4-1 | CASSQRQDNTEAFF | TGCGCCAGCAGCCAACGACAGGACAACACTGAAGCTTTCTTT